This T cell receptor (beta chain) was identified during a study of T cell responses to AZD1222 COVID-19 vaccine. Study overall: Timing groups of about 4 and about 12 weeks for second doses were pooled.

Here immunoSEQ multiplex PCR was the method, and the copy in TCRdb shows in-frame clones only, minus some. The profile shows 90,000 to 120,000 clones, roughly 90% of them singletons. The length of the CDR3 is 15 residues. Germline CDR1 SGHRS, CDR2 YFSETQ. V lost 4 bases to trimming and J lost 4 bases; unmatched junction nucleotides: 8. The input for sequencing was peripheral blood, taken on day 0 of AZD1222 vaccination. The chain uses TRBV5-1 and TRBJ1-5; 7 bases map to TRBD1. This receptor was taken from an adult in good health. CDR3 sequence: CASSEGQGGNQPQHF. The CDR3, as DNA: TGCGCCAGCAGCGAGGGGCAGGGGGGAAATCAGCCCCAGCATTTT.